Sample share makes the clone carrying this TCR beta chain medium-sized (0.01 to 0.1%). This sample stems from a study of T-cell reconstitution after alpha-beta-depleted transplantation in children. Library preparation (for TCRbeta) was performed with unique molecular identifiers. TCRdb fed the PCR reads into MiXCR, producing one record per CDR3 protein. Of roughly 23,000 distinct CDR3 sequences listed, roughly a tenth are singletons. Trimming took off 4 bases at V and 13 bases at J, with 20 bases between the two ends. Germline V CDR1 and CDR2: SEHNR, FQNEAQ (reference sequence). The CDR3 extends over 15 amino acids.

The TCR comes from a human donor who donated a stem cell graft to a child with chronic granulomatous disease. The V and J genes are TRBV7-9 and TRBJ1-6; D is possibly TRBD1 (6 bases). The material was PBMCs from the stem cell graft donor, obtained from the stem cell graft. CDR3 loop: CASSSPQGLGAPLHF. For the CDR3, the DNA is TGTGCCAGCAGCTCCCCTCAGGGGCTGGGAGCGCCCCTCCACTTT.